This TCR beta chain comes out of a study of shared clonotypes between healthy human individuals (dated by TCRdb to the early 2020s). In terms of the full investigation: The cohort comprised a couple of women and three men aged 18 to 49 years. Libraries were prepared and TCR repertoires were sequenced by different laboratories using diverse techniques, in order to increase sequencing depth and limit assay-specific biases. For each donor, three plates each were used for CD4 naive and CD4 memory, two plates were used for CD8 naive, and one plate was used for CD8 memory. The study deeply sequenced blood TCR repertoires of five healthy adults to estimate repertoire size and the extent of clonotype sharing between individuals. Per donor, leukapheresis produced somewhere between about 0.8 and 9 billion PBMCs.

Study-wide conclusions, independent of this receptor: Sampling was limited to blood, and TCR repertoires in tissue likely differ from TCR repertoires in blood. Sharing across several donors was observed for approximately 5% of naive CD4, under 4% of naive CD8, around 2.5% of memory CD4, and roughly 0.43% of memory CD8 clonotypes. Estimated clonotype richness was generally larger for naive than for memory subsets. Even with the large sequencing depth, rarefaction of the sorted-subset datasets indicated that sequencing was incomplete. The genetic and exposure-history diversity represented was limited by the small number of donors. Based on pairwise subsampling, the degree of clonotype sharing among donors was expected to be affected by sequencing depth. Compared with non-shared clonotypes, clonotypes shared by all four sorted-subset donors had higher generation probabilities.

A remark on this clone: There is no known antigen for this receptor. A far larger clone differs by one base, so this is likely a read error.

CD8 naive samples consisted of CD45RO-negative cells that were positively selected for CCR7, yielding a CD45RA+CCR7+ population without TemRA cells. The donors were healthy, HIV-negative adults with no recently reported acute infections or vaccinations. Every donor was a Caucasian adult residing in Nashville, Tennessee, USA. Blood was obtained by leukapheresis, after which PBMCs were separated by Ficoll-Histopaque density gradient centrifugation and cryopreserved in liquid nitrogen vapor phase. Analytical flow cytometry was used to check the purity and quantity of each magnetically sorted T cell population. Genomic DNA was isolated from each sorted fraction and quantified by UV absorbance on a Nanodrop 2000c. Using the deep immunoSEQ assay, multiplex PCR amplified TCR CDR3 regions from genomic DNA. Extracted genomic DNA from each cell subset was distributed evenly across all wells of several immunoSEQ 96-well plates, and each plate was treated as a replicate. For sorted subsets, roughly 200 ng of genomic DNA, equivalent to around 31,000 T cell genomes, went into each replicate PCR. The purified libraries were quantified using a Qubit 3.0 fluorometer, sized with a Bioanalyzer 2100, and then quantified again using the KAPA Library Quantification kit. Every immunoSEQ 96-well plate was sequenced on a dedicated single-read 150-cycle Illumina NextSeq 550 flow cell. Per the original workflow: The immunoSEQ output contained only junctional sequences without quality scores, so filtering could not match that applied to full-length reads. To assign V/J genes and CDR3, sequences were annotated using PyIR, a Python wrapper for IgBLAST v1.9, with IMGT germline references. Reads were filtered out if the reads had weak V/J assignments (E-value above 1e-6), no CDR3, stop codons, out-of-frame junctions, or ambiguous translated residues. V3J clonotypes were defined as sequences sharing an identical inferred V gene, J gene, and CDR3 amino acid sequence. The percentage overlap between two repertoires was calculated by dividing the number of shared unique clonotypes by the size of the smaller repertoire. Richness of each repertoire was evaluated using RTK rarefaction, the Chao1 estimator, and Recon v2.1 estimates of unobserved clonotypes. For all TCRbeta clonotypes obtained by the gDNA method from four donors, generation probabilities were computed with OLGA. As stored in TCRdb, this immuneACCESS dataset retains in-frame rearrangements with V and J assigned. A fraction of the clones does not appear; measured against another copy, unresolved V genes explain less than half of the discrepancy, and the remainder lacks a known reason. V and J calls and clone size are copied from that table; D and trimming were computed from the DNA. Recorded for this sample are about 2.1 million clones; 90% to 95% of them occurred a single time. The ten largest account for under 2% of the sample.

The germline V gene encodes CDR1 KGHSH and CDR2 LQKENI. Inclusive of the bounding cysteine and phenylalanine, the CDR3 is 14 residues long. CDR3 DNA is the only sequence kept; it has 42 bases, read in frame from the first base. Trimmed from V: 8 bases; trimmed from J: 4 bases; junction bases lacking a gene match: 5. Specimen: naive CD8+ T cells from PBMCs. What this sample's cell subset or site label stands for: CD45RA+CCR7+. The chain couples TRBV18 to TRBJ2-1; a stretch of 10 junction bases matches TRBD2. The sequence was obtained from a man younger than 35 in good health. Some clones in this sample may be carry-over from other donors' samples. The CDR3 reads CASGTSGTYNEQFF. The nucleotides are TGTGCCAGCGGAACTAGCGGGACGTACAATGAGCAGTTCTTC.